Following are 13 T cell receptor beta chains from one sample sequenced in a study of shared clonotypes between healthy human individuals. Method: immunoSEQ multiplex PCR; TCRdb's copy keeps in-frame clones and lacks some. This sample has 550,000 to 750,000 clones, with about 90% found just once. Terminally differentiated effector memory CD45RA+ cells were left out of the naive CD8 fraction, which was CD45RO-negative and positively selected for CCR7. Sequenced material: naive CD8+ T cells sorted from blood. All receptors come from a man in his thirties or forties in good health.

The chain couples TRBV11-2 to TRBJ2-7, with 9 bases matching TRBD2. V gave up 0 bases and J gave up 1 base; unmatched junction bases: 4. This CDR3 is 16 amino acids long. Germline V CDR1 and CDR2: SGHAT, FQNNGV. CDR3 sequence (DNA): TGTGCCAGCAGCTTAGATACTAGCGGGTCTTCCTACGAGCAGTACTTC. This encodes CASSLDTSGSSYEQYF.

The genes are TRBV7-8 and TRBJ2-1; the D gene is possibly TRBD1 (5 bases). V was trimmed by 5 bases and J by 6 bases, leaving 17 bases between them. The V gene's germline CDR1 is SGHVS and CDR2 FQNEAQ. CDR3 size: 15 residues. The CDR3 sequence is CASSSLSRGSNEQFF. For the CDR3, the DNA is TGTGCCAGCAGCAGTTTATCAAGGGGCAGCAATGAGCAGTTCTTC. Variable domain in full (rest from reference TRBV7-8 and TRBJ2-1): GAGVSQSPRYKVAKRGQDVALRCDPISGHVSLFWYQQALGQGPEFLTYFQNEAQLDKSGLPSDRFFAERPEGSVSTLKIQRTQQEDSAVYLCASSSLSRGSNEQFFGPGTRLTVL.

The chain is built from TRBV2 and TRBJ2-1, with 12 bases that match TRBD2. CDR1 is SNHLY and CDR2 is FYNNEI in the germline V gene. J was trimmed by 4 bases and V by 7 bases; bases with no gene match: 2. The CDR3 covers 14 residues. CDR3 region: CASTLAGGYNEQFF. The CDR3 bases are TGTGCCAGCACCCTAGCGGGAGGGTACAATGAGCAGTTCTTC.

The count of this clone is one. The chain is built from TRBV19 and TRBJ2-7; TRBD2 matches at 10 bases. Germline lookup yields CDR1 LNHDA and CDR2 SQIVND (reference sequence). J lost 4 bases, V lost 5 bases, and 17 bases had no gene match. The CDR3 extends over 18 amino acids. The CDR3 protein is CASSLGVGASGGEYEQYF. The CDR3 coding sequence is TGTGCCAGTAGTCTGGGAGTTGGGGCTAGCGGGGGAGAATACGAGCAGTACTTC.

The chain uses TRBV15 and TRBJ2-6, with TRBD2 matching over 8 bases. Germline CDR1 and CDR2: LNHNV and YYDKDF (reference sequence). This CDR3 is 19 amino acids long. The V and J ends lost 2 bases and 0 bases, in that order; junction bases with no gene match: 9. The CDR3 sequence: CATSRPGLDLSSGANVLTF. The CDR3 nucleotides are TGTGCCACCAGCAGACCGGGACTAGACCTTAGCTCTGGGGCCAACGTCCTGACTTTC.

The V gene is TRBV5-4, the J gene TRBJ2-3; possibly TRBD1 for D (5 bases). Trimming removed 5 bases from V and 4 bases from J, with 14 bases in between. This CDR3 contains 14 residues. Germline values: CDR1 SGHNT, CDR2 YYREEE (reference sequence). CDR3 nucleotide sequence: TGTGCCAGCAGTTTTGGAGCAGGGCCAGATACGCAGTATTTT. It specifies CASSFGAGPDTQYF. Looking up the rest from reference TRBV5-4 and TRBJ2-3 gives the full variable domain: ETGVTQSPTHLIKTRGQQVTLRCSSQSGHNTVSWYQQALGQGPQFIFQYYREEENGRGNFPPRFSGLQFPNYSSELNVNALELDDSALYLCASSFGAGPDTQYFGPGTRLTVL.

The rearrangement joins TRBV4-3 to TRBJ1-1; TRBD1 agrees at 9 bases. V shed 0 bases and J 5 bases; nucleotides not matched to a gene: 7. Germline V gives CDR1 LGHNA, CDR2 YSLEER. The CDR3 length is 16 residues. CDR3 in amino acids: CASSQDSGQGWTEAFF. The CDR3 coding sequence is TGCGCCAGCAGCCAAGATTCGGGACAGGGATGGACTGAAGCTTTCTTT.

The V and J genes are TRBV7-9 and TRBJ2-1; TRBD2 matches 7 bases. CDR3 length: 19 residues. Germline loops: CDR1 SEHNR, CDR2 FQNEAQ (reference sequence). Trimming took 1 base from V and 0 from J; bases not matched to a gene: 12. CDR3 coding DNA: TGTGCCAGCAGCTTAGTTGTTAGCGGGTTGGCCAGCTCCTACAATGAGCAGTTCTTC. Translated, it gives CASSLVVSGLASSYNEQFF.

With regard to this clone: Only one base separates this from a far larger clonotype, so it likely reflects a read error. The chain uses TRBV7-9 and TRBJ2-1; D is ambiguous. The germline V gene has CDR1 SEHNR and CDR2 FQNEAQ (reference sequence). Trimming stripped 5 bases from V and 0 bases from J, with 5 bases between. The CDR3 is made up of 13 amino acids. CDR3 loop: CASSMDSYNEQFF. The CDR3 nucleotides read TGTGCCAGCAGCATGGACTCCTACAATGAGCAGTTCTTC.

The rearrangement links TRBV4-1 to TRBJ2-3; a weak D match, TRBD2 (5 bases). Germline V CDR1 and CDR2: MGHRA, YSYEKL. Trimming took 4 bases from V and 5 from J, leaving 13 bases between them. The CDR3 runs to 14 residues. CDR3 in amino acids: CASSPFSGVDTQYF. The CDR3 DNA follows: TGCGCCAGCAGCCCGTTCTCCGGGGTAGATACGCAGTATTTT.

This chain uses TRBV6-6 with TRBJ2-7; the match to TRBD2 covers 8 bases. The ends lost 5 bases at V and 4 bases at J; junction bases unmatched: 10. This CDR3 has 15 amino acids. CDR1 and CDR2 from the germline V gene are MNHNY and SVGAGI (reference sequence). In nucleotides, the CDR3 is TGTGCCAGCAGTCCCCTGGTAGCGGGAACTTACGAGCAGTACTTC. Amino acids: CASSPLVAGTYEQYF.

The rearrangement uses TRBV4-2 and TRBJ1-1; TRBD1 agrees at 8 bases. The V gene's germline CDR1 is LGHNA and CDR2 YNFKEQ. CDR3 length equals 16 residues. The V gene end was trimmed by 4 bases and the J gene end by 1 base; junction bases not matched to a gene: 8. The CDR3 loop reads CASSRGNRGENTEAFF. The CDR3 nucleotides read TGTGCCAGCAGCCGAGGTAACAGGGGGGAGAACACTGAAGCTTTCTTT.

The table lists this clone with a count of one. This chain connects TRBV28 to TRBJ1-1, with D unclear. The CDR3 runs 13 residues. Looked up from germline, CDR1 is MDHEN and CDR2 is SYDVKM. Trimming left V 6 bases short and J 2 bases short, with 10 bases between. The CDR3 loop is CASSPTSNTEAFF. The CDR3 DNA follows: TGTGCCAGCAGCCCCACCTCTAACACTGAAGCTTTCTTT.